The sequence of this T cell receptor beta chain was determined in a study of identical twins. Study-level results: Twin pairs' shared out-of-frame alpha sequences were enriched in low generation probability. Cord blood beta clonotypes that were abundant carried fewer insertions, and memory repertoires showed no such trend.

The CDR3 spans 15 residues. The V end was cut by 3 bases, the J end by 4 bases, with 13 bases between. This clonotype was seen a handful of times. The target antigen is unknown. Each CDR3 protein gets one entry after TCRdb re-called the 5' RACE reads with MiXCR. The sample lists about 1.7 million distinct CDR3 sequences, 25% to 35% occurring once. Each donor was a healthy Caucasian. Specimen: cord blood. The V and J genes are TRBV12-3 or TRBV12-4 and TRBJ2-1; D might be TRBD2 (6 bases). The receptor was isolated from a newborn girl in good health. CDR3 DNA: TGTGCCAGCAGTTTCGGCCAAGGAGGGTACAATGAGCAGTTCTTC. This codes for CASSFGQGGYNEQFF.